A selection of T cell receptor beta chains follows, all from one sample in a study of T cells in Graves' hyperthyroidism and ophthalmopathy. TCRdb re-derived calls from the multiplex PCR reads in MiXCR, one entry per CDR3 protein. The data hold about 380,000 distinct CDR3 sequences, with more than 12% observed a single time. Sequencing was done on a sample of blood. The origin of the receptors is a woman in her 30s with Graves' ophthalmopathy. Both conserved end residues are part of each CDR3. The D gene is left open where the match is weak. Clone size is shown for a subset of rows, as once, few, many or a class of expanded clone.

few,TRBV9,TRBJ2-3,.,TGTGCCAGCAGCGTAGCGGGTAGAGATACGCAGTATTTT,CASSVAGRDTQYF
many,TRBV6-1,TRBJ1-3,TRBD1,TGTGCCAGCAGTGAATGGACAGGGCCTTACACCATATATTTT,CASSEWTGPYTIYF
many,TRBV11-1,TRBJ2-7,.,TGTGCCAGCAGCTTCAACCTACGGGGGTCCTTGGAGCAGTACTTC,CASSFNLRGSLEQYF
many,TRBV3-1,TRBJ2-7,.,TGTGCCAGCAGCCAAGTTGCGAGCTACGAGCAGTACTTC,CASSQVASYEQYF
.,TRBV6-9,TRBJ1-2,TRBD1,TGTGCCAGCAGTACTCGAACGGGACAGGGGTACTATGGCTACACCTTC,CASSTRTGQGYYGYTF
many,TRBV7-9,TRBJ1-1,.,TGTGCCAGCAGCTTAGAGGGAGCCACTGAAGCTTTCTTT,CASSLEGATEAFF
few,TRBV6-1,TRBJ2-3,TRBD1,TGTGCCAGCAGCGGCCCGGGACAGTCATCTAGCACAGATACGCAGTATTTT,CASSGPGQSSSTDTQYF
.,TRBV29-1,TRBJ2-7,.,TGCAGCGGATGGGGATCGATTGCCTACGAGCTGTACTTC,CSGWGSIAYELYF
many,TRBV5-8,TRBJ1-2,.,TGTGCCAGCAGCTCAGAGATTAACTATGGCTACACCTTC,CASSSEINYGYTF
many,TRBV11-3,TRBJ1-1,.,TGTGCCAGCAGCTTATTAGAGGGAGGGGTCACTGAAGCTTTCTTT,CASSLLEGGVTEAFF
many,TRBV6-1,TRBJ2-1,TRBD2,TGTGCCAGCAGTTTTGCGGGGGGCGATTCTAAGCAGTTCTTC,CASSFAGGDSKQFF
.,TRBV29-1,TRBJ2-7,TRBD1,TGCAGCGTGGGGACAGGACCCTACGAGCAGTACTTC,CSVGTGPYEQYF
many,TRBV28,TRBJ2-5,TRBD2,TGTGCCAGCAGTTTATATCGGGGGGGGGCCTTTCTGTCCCAGTACTTC,CASSLYRGGAFLSQYF
many,TRBV27,TRBJ2-5,.,TGTGCCAGCAGTGCGGGACTGGGGGTCCAAGAGACCCAGTACTTC,CASSAGLGVQETQYF
many,TRBV20-1,TRBJ2-1,.,TGCAGTGCTAGGGACTACGCATCACGGCCGCAGTTCTTC,CSARDYASRPQFF
.,TRBV29-1,TRBJ1-2,.,TGCAGCGTTGACCAGGGGAAGTATGGCTACACCTTC,CSVDQGKYGYTF
many,TRBV3-1,TRBJ2-1,TRBD1,TGTGCCAGCAGCCAAGCCCTCCTGGGACAGGGGGCGTTCGGCAATGAGCAGTTCTTC,CASSQALLGQGAFGNEQFF
many,TRBV11-2,TRBJ1-1,.,TGTGCCAGCAGCTTAGTGGAAGCGGGGCCTGCTTTCTTT,CASSLVEAGPAFF
many,TRBV2,TRBJ1-2,TRBD1,TGTGCCAGCAGGACAGGGGACTATGGCTACACCTTC,CASRTGDYGYTF
many,TRBV20-1,TRBJ1-2,.,TGCAGTGCTAGAGATTTCTCAGATGACGGGACCGGCTACACCTTC,CSARDFSDDGTGYTF
many,TRBV27,TRBJ2-1,.,TGTGCCAGCGGCTCTGGAAGGGATCCGTACAATGAGCAGTTCTTC,CASGSGRDPYNEQFF
.,TRBV7-8,TRBJ1-3,.,TGTGCCAGCAACGGCCCCCATATCGGGGACACCATATATTTT,CASNGPHIGDTIYF
many,TRBV27,TRBJ2-3,.,TGTGCCAGCAGTTTTTCAGGGGCGCGGATCACAGATACGCAGTATTTT,CASSFSGARITDTQYF
many,TRBV7-8,TRBJ2-3,TRBD2,TGTGCCAGCAGCTTAGTGGTAGCGGGGGGTCTCAGCACAGATACGCAGTATTTT,CASSLVVAGGLSTDTQYF
many,TRBV12-3/TRBV12-4,TRBJ1-4,.,TGTGCCAGCAGCCCCGGTCGCGGAAAACTGTTTTTT,CASSPGRGKLFF
many,TRBV3-1,TRBJ1-2,.,TGTGCCAGCAGCGGCCGGAACTATGGCTACACCTTC,CASSGRNYGYTF
few,TRBV19,TRBJ2-4,.,TGTGCCAGTAGTATAACAGGGACAAACATTCAGTACTTC,CASSITGTNIQYF
many,TRBV28,TRBJ2-1,TRBD2,TGTGCCAGCAGTCCGGGGACTAGCGGGGTACCCATAACAATGAAGAAGCAGTTCTTC,CASSPGTSGVPITMKKQFF